This is a list of T cell receptor beta chains from one sample in a study of cytomegalovirus exposure and HLA in healthy donors. This table comes from immunoSEQ multiplex PCR, and its TCRdb copy is limited to in-frame clones, with some not included. Of around 190,000 clones listed, about 79% are singletons. The source material was PBMCs. The origin of the receptors is a girl aged 2 to 9 in good health and CMV-seropositive. CDR3s include the opening cysteine and the closing phenylalanine or tryptophan. The D gene is left open where the match is weak. Only part of the rows carry a size: once, few, many, or a class if the clone is expanded.

>NA|TRBV6-1|TRBJ1-4|NA|13
TGTGCCAGCAGTGAAAACAGGGACGAAAAACTGTTTTTT
CASSENRDEKLFF
>TRBD1|TRBV19|TRBJ2-7|NA|14
TGTGCCAGTAGCCCAGGACAGGGGGCAGGGGAGCAGTACTTC
CASSPGQGAGEQYF
>TRBD1|TRBV18|TRBJ2-7|NA|14
TGTGCCAGCTCACCTAGACAGGGAATAGACGAGCAGTACTTC
CASSPRQGIDEQYF
>NA|TRBV14|TRBJ1-2|NA|14
TGTGCCAGCAGCCAAGTGCAGGGGCTCGGTGGCTACACCTTC
CASSQVQGLGGYTF
>NA|TRBV28|TRBJ1-2|NA|13
TGTGCCAGCAGTTCCCGGACACGCTATGGCTACACCTTC
CASSSRTRYGYTF
>TRBD1|TRBV5-8|TRBJ2-7|NA|13
TGTGCCAGCAGCTTGCAGGGGGCCAACGAGCAGTACTTC
CASSLQGANEQYF
>TRBD2|TRBV29-1|TRBJ2-1|NA|16
TGCAGCGTTGACGGACTAGAGAAGGTTCCCTACAATGAGCAGTTCTTC
CSVDGLEKVPYNEQFF
>NA|TRBV9|TRBJ1-2|NA|13
TGTGCCAGCAGCGTAGTCGGTGACTATGGCTACACCTTC
CASSVVGDYGYTF
>TRBD1|TRBV5-3|TRBJ1-2|NA|17
TGTGCCAGAAGCTACAGGACCCACGCCCCAAGACAGGGGGGCTACACCTTC
CARSYRTHAPRQGGYTF
>NA|TRBV9|TRBJ2-3|NA|14
TGTGCCAGCAGCCCCCTGGGGGCCCCAGATACGCAGTATTTT
CASSPLGAPDTQYF
>TRBD1|TRBV19|TRBJ1-5|NA|15
TGTGCCAGTAGTATTAGGGGACAGCGTAATCAGCCCCAGCATTTT
CASSIRGQRNQPQHF
>TRBD1|TRBV11-2|TRBJ2-1|NA|16
TGTGCCAGCAGCCATCCAGGGGGTCCGGGGAACAATGAGCAGTTCTTC
CASSHPGGPGNNEQFF
>NA|TRBV19|TRBJ1-4|NA|15
TGTGCCAGTAGTCGACAGTCAGACTCTAATGAAAAACTGTTTTTT
CASSRQSDSNEKLFF
>TRBD1|TRBV9|TRBJ1-1|NA|14
TGTGCCAGCAGCGTGACAGGGGGGAACACTGAAGCTTTCTTT
CASSVTGGNTEAFF
>TRBD2|TRBV11-2|TRBJ2-7|NA|19
TGTGCCAGCAGCTTAGACGGGTCGGTGGGGGTTAGCGGGGGCTACGAGCAGTACTTC
CASSLDGSVGVSGGYEQYF
>NA|TRBV6-6|TRBJ2-7|NA|15
TGTGCCAGCAGGCGGGGCAGGGAGAGCTCCTACGAGCAGTACTTC
CASRRGRESSYEQYF
>TRBD1|TRBV6-1|TRBJ1-6|NA|15
TGTGCCAGCACTATCCAGGACAGGGTAAATTCACCCCTCCACTTT
CASTIQDRVNSPLHF
>NA|TRBV5-6|TRBJ1-5|NA|15
TGTGCCAGCAGCACACTGGGACATAGCAATCAGCCCCAGCATTTT
CASSTLGHSNQPQHF
>NA|TRBV21-1|TRBJ1-4|NA|15
TGTGCCAGCAGCAGGGTAAAGGGGGCAAATGAAAAACTGTTTTTT
CASSRVKGANEKLFF
>NA|TRBV6-5|TRBJ2-3|few|14
TGTGCCAGCAGACCCAAGGGAGACACAGATACGCAGTATTTT
CASRPKGDTDTQYF
>TRBD1|TRBV30|TRBJ2-1|NA|14
TGTGCCTGGAAGGGGGACAGGGGCCGACATGAGCAGTTCTTC
CAWKGDRGRHEQFF
>NA|TRBV5-1|TRBJ2-7|once|15
TGCGCCAGCAGCTTGGAGGTGGGGGGATCCTACGAGCAGTACTTC
CASSLEVGGSYEQYF
>NA|TRBV29-1|TRBJ2-1|NA|16
TGCAGCGTTGGGGGAGACCCCCGGAGCTCCTACAATGAGCAGTTCTTC
CSVGGDPRSSYNEQFF
>NA|TRBV18|TRBJ1-4|once|13
TGTGCCAGCTCACCAGAGCAGGTTGAAAAACTGTTTTTT
CASSPEQVEKLFF
>TRBD2|TRBV27|TRBJ2-1|NA|19
TGTGCCAGCAGTTTATATCCCCCGGGACTAGCGGGGGGTGGCAATGAGCAGTTCTTC
CASSLYPPGLAGGGNEQFF
>NA|TRBV5-8|TRBJ2-5|NA|14
TGTGCCAGCAGCTTGGAGAGACACCGGGGTGAGCAGTACTTC
CASSLERHRGEQYF
>NA|TRBV2|TRBJ1-5|few|13
TGTGCCAGCAGTGATGCGGTCAGTCAGCCCCAGCATTTT
CASSDAVSQPQHF
>TRBD1|TRBV5-1|TRBJ1-3|NA|17
TGCGCCAGCAGCTTGGCCTGGGACAGCCCAATCGGAAACACCATATATTTT
CASSLAWDSPIGNTIYF
>NA|TRBV29-1|TRBJ1-1|NA|15
TGCAGCGTTGACCCCGTTGGCGGGGGGAACACTGAAGCTTTCTTT
CSVDPVGGGNTEAFF
>TRBD2|TRBV7-3|TRBJ2-1|NA|15
TGTGCCAGCAACGTAGCGGGGGGGTCGGGTGATGAGCAGTTCTTC
CASNVAGGSGDEQFF
>TRBD2|TRBV6-7|TRBJ2-1|few|15
TGTGCCAGCAGTCGCGGGACTAGCAAGTACAATGAGCAGTTCTTC
CASSRGTSKYNEQFF
>NA|TRBV5-8|TRBJ1-1|few|15
TGTGCCAGCAGCTTCGGACTCGGCCGTGAGACTGAAGCTTTCTTT
CASSFGLGRETEAFF
>TRBD1|TRBV11-1|TRBJ2-1|NA|15
TGTGCCAGCAGCCCCGACAGGGTGGCCTACAATGAGCAGTTCTTC
CASSPDRVAYNEQFF
>NA|TRBV4-1|TRBJ2-1|NA|15
TGCGCCAGCAGCCAAACGGGGGTCTCCTACAATGAGCAGTTCTTC
CASSQTGVSYNEQFF
>TRBD1|TRBV19|TRBJ1-2|NA|14
TGTGCCAGTAACACTTTTGGACAGGGCCATGGCTACACCTTC
CASNTFGQGHGYTF
>TRBD2|TRBV10-1|TRBJ2-7|NA|16
TGCGCCAGCAGTGTTCGAAGCGGGGGGGCGATTTACGAGCAGTACTTC
CASSVRSGGAIYEQYF
>NA|TRBV9|TRBJ1-3|NA|13
TGTGCCAGCAGCGTAGACACCGGAAACACCATATATTTT
CASSVDTGNTIYF
>NA|TRBV5-1|TRBJ1-2|few|14
TGCGCCAGCAGCTCTGGCGGAGGGATAGGTGGCTACACCTTC
CASSSGGGIGGYTF
>NA|TRBV5-1|TRBJ1-4|NA|13
TGCGCCAGTAGACCCCAGGGAGGGGAAAAACTGTTTTTT
CASRPQGGEKLFF
>NA|TRBV5-6|TRBJ1-3|once|15
TGTGCCAGCAGCTTGGAGCCTAGCCTTGGAAACACCATATATTTT
CASSLEPSLGNTIYF
>NA|TRBV6-5|TRBJ2-3|NA|14
TGTGCCAGCAGTTACTCGCGGGGACCGGGGACGCAGTATTTT
CASSYSRGPGTQYF
>TRBD1|TRBV6-5|TRBJ2-7|NA|15
TGTGCCAGCAGTTACTCCGGGACAGCTTTCTACGAGCAGTACTTC
CASSYSGTAFYEQYF
>NA|TRBV29-1|TRBJ2-6|NA|16
TGCAGCGTTGCAATTTTTGCCTACTCTGGGGCCAACGTCCTGACTTTC
CSVAIFAYSGANVLTF
>TRBD1|TRBV6-1|TRBJ1-1|once|14
TGTGCCAGCAGTACGGACAGGGTCGGCACTGAAGCTTTCTTT
CASSTDRVGTEAFF
>NA|TRBV5-1|TRBJ1-1|once|14
TGCGCCAGCAGTTATGACAGAACGAACACTGAAGCTTTCTTT
CASSYDRTNTEAFF
>TRBD2|TRBV5-1|TRBJ2-3|NA|16
TGCGCCAGCAGCATAGGACTAGCGGGAAGCACAGATACGCAGTATTTT
CASSIGLAGSTDTQYF
>NA|TRBV6-6|TRBJ1-1|NA|14
TGTGCCAGCAGGTTGGACATCATGAACACTGAAGCTTTCTTT
CASRLDIMNTEAFF
>TRBD1|TRBV25-1|TRBJ2-7|NA|14
TGTGCCAGCAGTGATAAGGGACAGCTTTACGAGCGGTACTTC
CASSDKGQLYERYF
>TRBD2|TRBV11-3|TRBJ2-3|NA|14
TGTGCCAGCAGCTTCAGCGGGAGGTTAGATACGCAGTATTTT
CASSFSGRLDTQYF
>TRBD1|TRBV30|TRBJ1-2|NA|15
TGTGCCTGGAGTGAACGACAGGGTGGGATTAGTGGCTACACCTTC
CAWSERQGGISGYTF
>TRBD1|TRBV27|TRBJ2-3|NA|15
TGTGCCAGCGGTCGTCGACAGGGGAGCACAGATACGCAGTATTTT
CASGRRQGSTDTQYF
>NA|TRBV29-1|TRBJ1-1|NA|14
TGCAGCGTTGTCCCCAGGACAATGAACACTGAAGCTTTCTTT
CSVVPRTMNTEAFF
>NA|TRBV5-1|TRBJ1-2|NA|14
TGCGCCAGCAGCTTATTTACAGAGAACTATGGCTACACCTTC
CASSLFTENYGYTF
>TRBD1|TRBV6-5|TRBJ1-3|NA|15
TGTGCCAGCAGAGCCGACAGGGCGTCTGGAAACACCATATATTTT
CASRADRASGNTIYF
>TRBD1|TRBV4-2|TRBJ2-7|NA|16
TGTGCCAGCAGCCAAGAATGGGACAGGGGACCCTACGAGCAGTACTTC
CASSQEWDRGPYEQYF